Presented here are 2 T cell receptor beta chains from one specimen sequenced in a study of cytomegalovirus exposure and HLA in healthy donors. The PCR contained 60 Vbeta and 13 Jbeta primers. TCRdb's table, derived via immunoSEQ multiplex PCR, lists solely in-frame clones and lacks some. The data hold some 140,000 clones, with approximately 61% observed a single time. Sequencing was carried out using PBMCs. Receptors were obtained from a human donor in good health.

The chain is built from TRBV7-9 and TRBJ1-4, with D possibly being TRBD1 (6 bases). The CDR3 runs 16 residues. CDR1 is SEHNR and CDR2 is FQNEAQ in the germline V gene (reference sequence). V shed 5 bases and J shed 0 bases, with 13 bases lying between them. The CDR3 sequence: CASSLPGQPTNEKLFF. In nucleotides, the CDR3 is TGTGCCAGCAGCCTACCTGGACAGCCAACTAATGAAAAACTGTTTTTT.

The gene calls are TRBV14 and TRBJ2-7; 12 nucleotides line up with TRBD1. Germline trimming cut 4 bases from V and 2 bases from J; bases unmatched to any gene: 9. The germline V gene encodes CDR1 SGHDN and CDR2 FVKESK. CDR3 size: 17 residues. CDR3 sequence reads: CASSLGTGGFGTYEQYF. CDR3 nucleotide sequence: TGTGCCAGCAGCCTAGGGACAGGGGGCTTCGGCACCTACGAGCAGTACTTC.